One sample yielded the 23 T cell receptor beta chains listed below, sequenced in a study of cytomegalovirus exposure and HLA in healthy donors. Sequenced by immunoSEQ multiplex PCR; TCRdb stores in-frame clones only, minus some. Altogether 110,000 to 150,000 clones are present, about 90% being singletons, with the ten largest covering 2.9%. What was sequenced was PBMCs. The receptors stem from a man in his late teens or twenties in good health and CMV-seronegative.

This chain links TRBV5-6 with TRBJ1-5; D is undetermined. The V end lost 2 bases, the J end lost 0 bases, and 12 bases lay between the germline ends. CDR3 length: 16 residues. From germline, CDR1 is SGHDT and CDR2 YYEEEE. The CDR3 region has the DNA TGTGCCAGCAGCTTTGGGTCCGCGGGTAGCAATCAGCCCCAGCATTTT. Translating it yields CASSFGSAGSNQPQHF.

The rearrangement links TRBV7-8 to TRBJ1-2; a weak D match, TRBD1 (6 bases). This CDR3 spans 15 amino acids. With 5 bases removed from V and 2 bases from J, the gap between germline ends came to 15 bases. Germline-derived CDR1 and CDR2 are SGHVS and FQNEAQ. The CDR3 is CASSATGGPNYGYTF. In DNA form, the CDR3 reads TGTGCCAGCAGCGCCACCGGGGGGCCAAACTATGGCTACACCTTC.

The chain couples TRBV9 to TRBJ2-7, with 9 bases identical to TRBD2. The CDR3 covers 16 residues. The V and J ends lost 3 bases and 4 bases, in that order; junction bases with no gene match: 11. Per the germline V gene, CDR1 is SGDLS and CDR2 is YYNGEE. The CDR3 region is CASSAGGLAQNYEQYF. The CDR3 region has the DNA TGTGCCAGCAGCGCGGGGGGACTAGCCCAGAATTACGAGCAGTACTTC.

The chain uses TRBV2 and TRBJ1-6, with TRBD1 matching 8 bases. The CDR3 is made up of 16 amino acids. Germline trimming cut 5 bases from V and 7 bases from J; bases unmatched to any gene: 10. The germline gives CDR1 SNHLY, CDR2 FYNNEI. CDR3 amino acids: CASSFNTGGQNSPLHF. The CDR3 bases are TGTGCCAGCAGTTTTAATACAGGGGGACAAAATTCACCCCTCCACTTT.

The DNA for the CDR3 is TGTGCCATCCGCCGGGGTTCCTACAATGAGCAGTTCTTC. Protein: CAIRRGSYNEQFF. The V and J genes are TRBV21-1 and TRBJ2-1; TRBD2 is taken as the D call from the table, unchecked against the DNA. TRBV21-1 is recorded as a pseudogene. CDR3 length: 13 residues.

The chain uses TRBV27 and TRBJ1-1; D perhaps matches TRBD1 (5 bases). Trimming removed 3 bases at V and 1 base at J, with 21 bases between. Germline CDR1 MNHEY, CDR2 SMNVEV (reference sequence). This CDR3 contains 18 residues. The CDR3, as DNA: TGTGCCAGCAGTTTGACAGACCCACATTTAGTCCCGAACACTGAAGCTTTCTTT. Its translation: CASSLTDPHLVPNTEAFF.

CDR3 residues: CSAEGSRGYTF. CDR3 nucleotides: TGCAGTGCTGAAGGGAGTCGGGGCTACACCTTC. The chain links TRBV20-1 to TRBJ1-2; D remains unclear. The CDR3 runs 11 residues. Looked up from germline, CDR1 is DFQATT and CDR2 is SNEGSKA (reference sequence). The V gene lost 5 bases and the J gene lost 8 bases, with 12 bases spanning the gap.

J is TRBJ2-3 and V is TRBV27, with D possibly TRBD2 on 5 matching bases. CDR1 and CDR2 (germline): MNHEY, SMNVEV (reference sequence). With 4 bases removed from V and 6 bases from J, the gap between germline ends came to 14 bases. The CDR3 runs to 14 residues. The CDR3, as DNA: TGTGCCAGCAGTTCCTTGGGGAGTAGGGATACGCAGTATTTT. It translates to CASSSLGSRDTQYF.

This clone has a handful of counts. V is TRBV5-1 and J is TRBJ2-2, with D possibly matching TRBD2 (5 bases). The germline V and J ends were trimmed by 3 bases and 0 bases, with 12 bases remaining between them. Looked up from germline, CDR1 is SGHRS and CDR2 is YFSETQ. The CDR3 is 16 amino acids. Written as DNA, the CDR3 is TGCGCCAGCAGCTCGGGATTGAACGCGAACACCGGGGAGCTGTTTTTT. Translation: CASSSGLNANTGELFF. Combining the CDR3 with reference TRBV5-1 and TRBJ2-2 gives the whole variable domain KAGVTQTPRYLIKTRGQQVTLSCSPISGHRSVSWYQQTPGQGLQFLFEYFSETQRNKGNFPGRFSGRQFSNSRSEMNVSTLELGDSALYLCASSSGLNANTGELFFGEGSRLTVL.

This chain connects TRBV4-2 to TRBJ2-3; D remains ambiguous. There are 14 residues in the CDR3. The germline V and J ends were trimmed by 0 bases and 2 bases, with 6 bases remaining between them. Germline V gives CDR1 LGHNA, CDR2 YNFKEQ. The CDR3 here is CASSQDSYTDTQYF. The CDR3 coding sequence is TGTGCCAGCAGCCAAGACTCGTACACAGATACGCAGTATTTT.

This clone was seen only once. CDR3: CASSYSGSPVDNEQFF. The CDR3 bases are TGTGCCAGCAGTTACTCTGGCAGTCCAGTCGACAATGAGCAGTTCTTC. The rearrangement joins TRBV6-5 to TRBJ2-1; D uncertain. V lost 0 bases and J lost 5, with 14 bases in between. The germline V gene encodes CDR1 MNHEY and CDR2 SVGAGI. This CDR3 has 16 amino acids.

J is TRBJ1-2 and V is TRBV30; TRBD1 aligns across 8 bases. After removal of 6 bases from V and 4 bases from J, the junction contained 4 bases not matched to a gene. Germline CDR1 and CDR2: GTSNPN and SVGIG (reference sequence). The CDR3 is 12 amino acids. CDR3 sequence: CACETGGYGYTF. DNA of the CDR3: TGTGCCTGCGAAACAGGGGGCTATGGCTACACCTTC. The full variable domain, rest sourced from reference TRBV30 and TRBJ1-2, is SQTIHQWPATLVQPVGSPLSLECTVEGTSNPNLYWYRQAAGRGLQLLFYSVGIGQISSEVPQNLSASRPQDRQFILSSKKLLLSDSGFYLCACETGGYGYTFGSGTRLTVV.

This chain uses TRBV5-6 with TRBJ2-6, with D perhaps matching TRBD1 (6 bases). The CDR3 runs 14 residues. Germline loops: CDR1 SGHDT, CDR2 YYEEEE. Trimming cost V 5 bases and J 4 bases, with 10 bases left between them. The CDR3: CASRDSSGANVLTF. The DNA for the CDR3 is TGTGCCAGCAGGGACAGTTCGGGGGCCAACGTCCTGACTTTC.

CDR3 sequence reads: CASSIELGAGAFF. Here the CDR3 DNA reads TGTGCCAGTAGTATAGAGTTGGGTGCGGGAGCTTTCTTT. V usage is TRBV19 and J usage is TRBJ1-1; D unclear. The germline V gene has CDR1 LNHDA and CDR2 SQIVND (reference sequence). With 0 bases removed from V and 10 bases from J, the gap between germline ends came to 12 bases. This CDR3 contains 13 residues.

J is TRBJ2-7 and V is TRBV7-6; 7 nucleotides match TRBD2. Germline V gene lookup returns CDR1 SGHVS and CDR2 FNYEAQ. This CDR3 comprises 16 residues. After removal of 1 base from V and 5 bases from J, the junction contained 11 bases not matched to a gene. For the CDR3, the DNA is TGTGCCAGCAGCTTAGAGGCTAGCGGTCGAATCGACGAGCAGTACTTC. Its protein product is CASSLEASGRIDEQYF.

With respect to this clone: This sample includes further DNA sequences coding for the same CDR3. The DNA for the CDR3 is TGTGCCAGCAGTTACGGGACAGGGGGTGACGAGCAGTACTTC. Its protein is CASSYGTGGDEQYF. The V call is TRBV6-5, the J call TRBJ2-7; 11 nucleotides line up with TRBD1. In germline, CDR1 is MNHEY, CDR2 SVGAGI. This CDR3 region has 14 residues. The trim removed 2 bases at V and 5 bases at J, leaving 2 bases unmatched.

This chain links TRBV6-6 with TRBJ2-3; unclear D gene. V was shortened by 6 bases and J by 2 bases, with 9 bases between the two germline ends. The V gene's germline CDR1 is MNHNY and CDR2 SVGAGI (reference sequence). The CDR3 runs 13 residues. CDR3 sequence reads: CASRATATDTQYF. As DNA, the CDR3 is TGTGCCAGCAGAGCGACGGCCACAGATACGCAGTATTTT.

The rearrangement links TRBV21-1 to TRBJ2-2; the table's D call TRBD1 went unverified against the DNA. TRBV21-1 is deemed a pseudogene. CDR3 length: 15 residues. DNA for the CDR3: TGTGCCACCCGATGCAGGCCATCGAACACCGGGGAGCTGTTTTTT. Translation: CATRCRPSNTGELFF.

The chain is built from TRBV9 and TRBJ2-1; 8 positions match TRBD1. The CDR3 runs to 16 residues. After removal of 1 base from V and 0 bases from J, the junction contained 3 bases not matched to a gene. In germline, CDR1 is SGDLS, CDR2 YYNGEE. CDR3 amino acids: CASSVTTGGSYNEQFF. CDR3 coding DNA: TGTGCCAGCAGCGTAACAACAGGGGGCTCCTACAATGAGCAGTTCTTC. Full variable domain (missing parts from reference TRBV9 and TRBJ2-1): DSGVTQTPKHLITATGQRVTLRCSPRSGDLSVYWYQQSLDQGLQFLIQYYNGEERAKGNILERFSAQQFPDLHSELNLSSLELGDSALYFCASSVTTGGSYNEQFFGPGTRLTVL.

This chain links TRBV30 with TRBJ2-2; 8 bases agree with TRBD1. Germline V gives CDR1 GTSNPN, CDR2 SVGIG (reference sequence). The CDR3 runs 13 residues. J lost 6 bases, V lost 7 bases, and 7 bases had no gene match. The CDR3 coding sequence is TGTGCCTCGGACAGGGAGGATGCCGGGGAGCTGTTTTTT. Amino acids: CASDREDAGELFF. Variable domain in full (rest from reference TRBV30 and TRBJ2-2): SQTIHQWPATLVQPVGSPLSLECTVEGTSNPNLYWYRQAAGRGLQLLFYSVGIGQISSEVPQNLSASRPQDRQFILSSKKLLLSDSGFYLCASDREDAGELFFGEGSRLTVL.

V usage is TRBV7-9 and J usage is TRBJ1-2; D ambiguous. The germline V gene encodes CDR1 SEHNR and CDR2 FQNEAQ (reference sequence). The V and J ends lost 3 bases and 3 bases respectively, with 5 bases between them. The CDR3 consists of 12 residues. CDR3 bases: TGTGCCAGCAGCTTCACGGACTATGGCTACACCTTC. Its translation: CASSFTDYGYTF.

The rearrangement uses TRBV27 and TRBJ2-7, with D possibly being TRBD2 (6 bases). Germline CDR1 and CDR2: MNHEY and SMNVEV (reference sequence). The length of the CDR3 is 16 residues. V was cut by 6 bases and J by 3 bases, with 21 bases left in between. This chain's CDR3 is CASSRISGRALYEQYF. The DNA for the CDR3 is TGTGCCAGCAGCCGGATTAGCGGAAGGGCTCTCTACGAGCAGTACTTC.

V is TRBV6-5 and J is TRBJ2-5, with TRBD2 as a possible D gene (7 bases). Gene TRBJ2-7 matches the end of the DNA better, so the J call may be wrong. This CDR3 spans 15 amino acids. Germline V lookup: CDR1 MNHEY, CDR2 SVGAGI. The CDR3 sequence: CASRSGGQGSYEQYF. CDR3 DNA: TGTGCCAGCAGGTCGGGGGGCCAGGGCTCCTACGAGCAGTACTTC.